The 14 T cell receptor beta chains below were found in one sample sequenced in a study of blood T cell repertoires in COVID-19. The protocol was immunoSEQ multiplex PCR, while the TCRdb copy is restricted to in-frame clones and leaves out a portion. Of more than 200,000 clones listed, around 86% are singletons. Specimen: peripheral blood. These receptors originate from a man in his forties or fifties with COVID-19, enrolled during active disease.

This chain uses TRBV5-6 with TRBJ2-7; unclear D gene. The CDR3 has 13 residues. Between the trimmed V and J ends, which lost 0 bases and 7 bases, there was a span of 11 bases. Germline CDR1 reads SGHDT; CDR2 reads YYEEEE. CDR3 coding DNA: TGTGCCAGCAGCTTGGGGAGAATGAATGAGCAGTACTTC. Translating gives CASSLGRMNEQYF.

The chain uses TRBV2 and TRBJ2-7; 7 bases agree with TRBD1. The CDR3 has 15 amino acids. The J segment lost 2 bases and the V segment lost 5 bases, leaving 9 bases of the junction unmatched. Germline CDR1 and CDR2: SNHLY and FYNNEI. The CDR3 spells CASSPPGTVAYEQYF. The CDR3 nucleotides are TGTGCCAGCAGTCCCCCCGGGACAGTGGCCTACGAGCAGTACTTC.

This sequence joins TRBV7-9 and TRBJ2-7; the match to TRBD2 covers 7 bases. Germline V gene data show CDR1 as SEHNR and CDR2 as FQNEAQ (reference sequence). The CDR3 runs to 15 residues. The J segment lost 3 bases and the V segment lost 1 base, leaving 6 bases of the junction unmatched. CDR3 sequence reads: CASSLGLQRDYEQYF. CDR3 DNA sequence: TGTGCCAGCAGCTTAGGTTTACAGCGGGACTACGAGCAGTACTTC.

This clone was seen once. The V and J genes are TRBV27 and TRBJ1-5, with a tentative D call TRBD1 (6 bases). CDR3 length: 15 amino acids. Germline CDR1 reads MNHEY; CDR2 reads SMNVEV (reference sequence). V was cut by 5 bases and J by 3 bases, with 14 bases left in between. The CDR3 DNA is TGTGCCAGCAGTGGGGGACACCAATACAATCAGCCCCAGCATTTT. Translation: CASSGGHQYNQPQHF.

The V call is TRBV2, the J call TRBJ1-2; TRBD1 matches 7 bases. The junction had 4 bases not matched to a gene; V was cut back by 7 bases and J by 2 bases. The CDR3 sequence is 13 residues long. Germline assignment: CDR1 SNHLY and CDR2 FYNNEI. CDR3 sequence: CASTTGENYGYTF. CDR3 sequence (DNA): TGTGCCAGCACAACAGGGGAAAACTATGGCTACACCTTC.

This sequence joins TRBV18 and TRBJ2-3; 9 bases are shared with TRBD2. Looked up from germline, CDR1 is KGHSH and CDR2 is LQKENI. With 4 bases clipped from V and 6 bases from J, the junction kept 5 bases outside the gene matches. This CDR3 region has 14 residues. CDR3 sequence (DNA): TGTGCCAGCTCACGTAGCGGGAGCTCGGATACGCAGTATTTT. Its protein is CASSRSGSSDTQYF.

Details on this clone: This specimen includes other DNA sequences encoding the same CDR3. The rearrangement joins TRBV6-5 to TRBJ1-5; weak D call: TRBD1 (6 bases). CDR1 MNHEY and CDR2 SVGAGI come from the germline V gene. Trimming stripped 5 bases from V and 0 bases from J, with 11 bases between. The CDR3 is 15 amino acids. The CDR3 reads CASSRTAYSNQPQHF. Written as DNA, the CDR3 is TGTGCCAGCAGTCGGACAGCTTATAGCAATCAGCCCCAGCATTTT.

The rearrangement links TRBV7-2 to TRBJ2-5, with TRBD1 matching over 10 bases. The CDR3 runs to 15 residues. Trimming at V came to 5 bases and at J to 2 bases, leaving 5 bases not matched to a gene. The germline CDR1 and CDR2 sequences are SGHTA and FQGNSA. This CDR3 is CASSQGQGWQETQYF. CDR3 sequence (DNA): TGTGCCAGCAGCCAGGGACAGGGGTGGCAAGAGACCCAGTACTTC.

The chain combines TRBV5-4 with TRBJ1-4; no reliable D call. This CDR3 spans 14 amino acids. Between the trimmed V and J ends, which lost 1 base and 7 bases, there was a span of 11 bases. Germline lookup yields CDR1 SGHNT and CDR2 YYREEE (reference sequence). The CDR3 coding sequence is TGTGCCAGCAGCTTGTATCGGGGAGGTGAAAAACTGTTTTTT. Its translation is CASSLYRGGEKLFF.

This clone was seen more than once but under ten times. The V call is TRBV3-1 (or the pseudogene TRBV3-2), the J call TRBJ1-2; 8 bases are a match to TRBD1. The J segment lost 9 bases and the V segment lost 4 bases, leaving 7 bases of the junction unmatched. The CDR3 totals 13 residues. The germline gives CDR1 LGHDT, CDR2 YNNKEL (reference sequence). The CDR3 DNA is TGTGCCAGCAGCCGCACAGGGGGAGTAAGCTACACCTTC. This codes for CASSRTGGVSYTF.

This chain uses TRBV4-3 with TRBJ1-4; D perhaps matches TRBD1 (5 bases). The V end was cut by 2 bases, the J end by 5 bases, with 9 bases between. Germline loops: CDR1 LGHNA, CDR2 YSLEER. The CDR3 consists of 14 residues. The CDR3: CASSQQGSNEKLFF. CDR3 in DNA: TGCGCCAGCAGCCAACAGGGTTCGAATGAAAAACTGTTTTTT.

This chain links TRBV3-1 (or the pseudogene TRBV3-2) with TRBJ2-4; TRBD1 is a possible D gene (6 bases). Germline-derived CDR1 and CDR2 are LGHDT and YNNKEL (reference sequence). The ends were cut back, 1 base at V and 0 bases at J, with 10 bases in the middle. This CDR3 is 16 amino acids long. The CDR3, as DNA: TGTGCCAGCAGCCAAGTGCAGGGGTTAGCCAAAAACATTCAGTACTTC. Amino acid sequence: CASSQVQGLAKNIQYF.

This clone was recorded only once. The chain is built from TRBV5-1 and TRBJ1-5, with a tentative D call TRBD1 (6 bases). The V gene's germline CDR1 is SGHRS and CDR2 YFSETQ. V shed 5 bases and J shed 5 bases, with 11 bases lying between them. The length of the CDR3 is 13 residues. The CDR3 DNA reads as TGCGCCAGCAGTACACAGGGAGATCAGCCCCAGCATTTT. It translates to CASSTQGDQPQHF.

This clone has more than one count but fewer than ten. The chain carries TRBV19 and TRBJ1-1; TRBD1 matches at 7 bases. CDR1 is LNHDA and CDR2 is SQIVND in the germline V gene (reference sequence). The CDR3 consists of 15 residues. Trimming took 6 bases from V and 4 from J; bases not matched to a gene: 11. DNA for the CDR3: TGTGCCAGTAGCCTGCCCCCAGGGGGGCTCACTGAAGCTTTCTTT. It is translated as CASSLPPGGLTEAFF.